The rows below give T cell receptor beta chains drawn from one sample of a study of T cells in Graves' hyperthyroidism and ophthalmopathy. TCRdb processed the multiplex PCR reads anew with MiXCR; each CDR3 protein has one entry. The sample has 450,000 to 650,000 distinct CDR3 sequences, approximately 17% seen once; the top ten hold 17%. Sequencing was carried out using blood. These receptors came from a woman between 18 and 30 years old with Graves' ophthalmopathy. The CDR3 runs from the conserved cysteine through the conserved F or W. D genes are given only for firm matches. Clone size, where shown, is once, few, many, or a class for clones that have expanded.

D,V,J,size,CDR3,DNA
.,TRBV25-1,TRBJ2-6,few,CASSDEGSSGANVLTF,TGTGCCAGCAGTGATGAGGGCAGCTCTGGGGCCAACGTCCTGACTTTC
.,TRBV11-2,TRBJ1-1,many,CASTRLNTEAFF,TGTGCCAGCACCCGGTTGAACACTGAAGCTTTCTTT
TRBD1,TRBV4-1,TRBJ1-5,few,CASSEGQGVNQPQHF,TGCGCCAGCAGCGAAGGACAGGGGGTTAATCAGCCCCAGCATTTT
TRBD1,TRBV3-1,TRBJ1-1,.,CASSPGQGRSTEAFF,TGTGCCAGCAGCCCGGGACAGGGCAGGAGCACTGAAGCTTTCTTT
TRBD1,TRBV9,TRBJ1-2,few,CASSDRGSYGYTF,TGTGCCAGCAGTGACAGGGGTAGCTATGGCTACACCTTC
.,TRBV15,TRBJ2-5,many,CATSRDLPPAPLQETQYF,TGTGCCACCAGCAGAGACCTCCCTCCAGCGCCACTACAAGAGACCCAGTACTTC
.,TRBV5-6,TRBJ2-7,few,CASSSRTGNGDHEQYF,TGTGCCAGCAGCTCACGTACGGGGAATGGAGACCACGAGCAGTACTTC
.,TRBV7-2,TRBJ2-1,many,CASSSTPGIGYNEQFF,TGTGCCAGCAGCTCAACCCCGGGGATTGGCTACAATGAGCAGTTCTTC
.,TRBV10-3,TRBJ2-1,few,CAISESERHEQFF,TGTGCCATCAGTGAGTCAGAGCGTCATGAGCAGTTCTTC
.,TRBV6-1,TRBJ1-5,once,CASSDQGLSNQPQHF,TGTGCCAGCAGTGACCAGGGTCTTAGCAATCAGCCCCAGCATTTT
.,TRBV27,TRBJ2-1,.,CASSLLGVTNEQFF,TGTGCCAGCAGTTTATTGGGCGTGACCAATGAGCAGTTCTTC
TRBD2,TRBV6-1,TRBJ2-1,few,CASTPLAGGPSNEQFF,TGTGCCAGCACCCCCCTAGCGGGGGGGCCGAGCAATGAGCAGTTCTTC
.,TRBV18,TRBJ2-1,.,CASSPPVGRYGVYNEQFF,TGTGCCAGCTCACCACCGGTGGGAAGGTACGGGGTCTACAATGAGCAGTTCTTC
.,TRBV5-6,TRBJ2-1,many,CASGRPPLYNEQFF,TGTGCCAGCGGGAGGCCGCCTCTCTACAATGAGCAGTTCTTC
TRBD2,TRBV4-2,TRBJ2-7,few,CASSRKPSGLSYEQYF,TGTGCCAGCAGCCGAAAGCCTAGCGGGTTGTCCTACGAGCAGTACTTC